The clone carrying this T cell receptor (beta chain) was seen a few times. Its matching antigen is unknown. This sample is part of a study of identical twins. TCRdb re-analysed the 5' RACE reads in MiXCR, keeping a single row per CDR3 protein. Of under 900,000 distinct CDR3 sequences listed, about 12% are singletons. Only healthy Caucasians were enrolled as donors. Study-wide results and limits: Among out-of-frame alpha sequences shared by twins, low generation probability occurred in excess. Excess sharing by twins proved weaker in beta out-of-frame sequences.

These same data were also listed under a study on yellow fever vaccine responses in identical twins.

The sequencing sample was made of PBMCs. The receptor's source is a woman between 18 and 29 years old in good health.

DNA of the CDR3: TGTGCCAGCAGTCTCAACCGGGACAGGGTCAATGAGCAGTTCTTC. This sequence encodes CASSLNRDRVNEQFF. V usage is TRBV12-3 or TRBV12-4 and J usage is TRBJ2-1; 9 bases align to TRBD1. This CDR3 has 15 residues. The ends lost 5 bases at V and 6 bases at J; junction bases unmatched: 8.